Shown below are 19 T cell receptor beta chains from a single sample sequenced in a study of OX40 agonist ivuxolimab in advanced cancers. Profiling relied on immunoSEQ multiplex PCR, and the TCRdb table lists in-frame clones only, not all of them. This sample has approximately 41,000 clones, with around nine tenths found just once. Sequencing was performed on CD4+ or CD8+ T cells sorted from blood, taken in a trial of the OX40 agonist ivuxolimab. These receptor sequences come from an adult with an advanced solid tumor such as melanoma, head and neck, liver or kidney cancer.

This clone was seen a few times. This chain joins TRBV5-4 and TRBJ2-1, with D possibly being TRBD1 (6 bases). CDR3 length equals 15 residues. Trimming pared 4 bases from V and 0 bases from J, leaving 11 bases between. Per the germline V gene, CDR1 is SGHNT and CDR2 is YYREEE (reference sequence). CDR3 sequence: CASSATGSSYNEQFF. The CDR3 bases are TGTGCCAGCAGCGCGACAGGAAGCTCCTACAATGAGCAGTTCTTC.

The rearrangement joins TRBV29-1 to TRBJ2-1; D unresolved. CDR1 is SQVTM and CDR2 is ANQGSEA in the germline V gene. V was pared by 4 bases and J by 2 bases, with 9 bases between. The CDR3 is 13 amino acids. The CDR3, as DNA: TGCAGCGTTGCCCCGAATACCTACAATGAGCAGTTCTTC. It codes for CSVAPNTYNEQFF.

The chain employs TRBV2 and TRBJ2-2; a possible D gene is TRBD1 (6 bases). The CDR3 sequence is 13 residues long. Germline V gene data show CDR1 as SNHLY and CDR2 as FYNNEI. The V and J ends lost 6 bases and 5 bases respectively, with 10 bases between them. The CDR3 protein is CASSPQGTGELFF. In DNA, the CDR3 is TGTGCCAGCAGCCCCCAGGGGACCGGGGAGCTGTTTTTT.

The chain links TRBV6-1 to TRBJ2-5; 7 bases match TRBD1. The CDR3 has 16 amino acids. Germline V gene data show CDR1 as MNHNS and CDR2 as SASEGT. J lost 2 bases, V lost 1 base, and 7 bases had no gene match. As DNA, the CDR3 is TGTGCCAGCAGTGAAGTTTGGCGACAGGGTCAAGAGACCCAGTACTTC. Its protein is CASSEVWRQGQETQYF.

This clone appeared a single time. V is TRBV11-2 and J is TRBJ1-1, with D hard to call. Germline-derived CDR1 and CDR2 are SGHAT and FQNNGV. This CDR3 has 13 amino acids. V lost 6 bases and J 1 base, leaving 9 bases between the germline ends. The DNA for the CDR3 is TGTGCCAGCAGTTCTTACACGAACACTGAAGCTTTCTTT. It is translated as CASSSYTNTEAFF. Together with reference TRBV11-2 and TRBJ1-1, the CDR3 gives the full variable domain: EAGVAQSPRYKIIEKRQSVAFWCNPISGHATLYWYQQILGQGPKLLIQFQNNGVVDDSQLPKDRFSAERLKGVDSTLKIQPAKLEDSAVYLCASSSYTNTEAFFGQGTRLTVV.

The V and J genes are TRBV7-8 and TRBJ2-5; weak D call: TRBD2 (6 bases). Deletions cut 1 base from V and 5 bases from J, with 11 bases between. This CDR3 is built from 14 residues. Germline CDR1 is SGHVS and CDR2 is FQNEAQ. The CDR3 nucleotides read TGTGCCAGCAGCTTAGGGGTAGGAGGGGAGACCCAGTACTTC. Amino acid sequence: CASSLGVGGETQYF. The variable domain in full, with the rest retrieved from reference TRBV7-8 and TRBJ2-5, is GAGVSQSPRYKVAKRGQDVALRCDPISGHVSLFWYQQALGQGPEFLTYFQNEAQLDKSGLPSDRFFAERPEGSVSTLKIQRTQQEDSAVYLCASSLGVGGETQYFGPGTRLLVL.

The V gene is TRBV6-4, the J gene TRBJ1-6; unclear D gene. The CDR3 runs 16 residues. From germline, CDR1 is MRHNA and CDR2 SNTAGT. V shed 6 bases and J shed 0 bases, with 12 bases lying between them. The CDR3 loop is CASRERPSSYNSPLHF. In DNA form, the CDR3 reads TGTGCCAGCAGGGAGAGGCCAAGCTCCTATAATTCACCCCTCCACTTT.

V is TRBV5-1 and J is TRBJ1-1, with D uncertain. Per the germline V gene, CDR1 is SGHRS and CDR2 is YFSETQ. V lost 4 bases and J lost 5, with 12 bases in between. The CDR3 length is 13 residues. DNA for the CDR3: TGCGCCAGCAGCCGGCAAGAGGATACTGAAGCTTTCTTT. Amino acids: CASSRQEDTEAFF.

The chain has TRBV11-3 and TRBJ2-3; TRBD1 matches at 7 bases. The length of the CDR3 is 15 residues. Germline lookup yields CDR1 SGHNT and CDR2 YENEEA. V lost 2 bases and J lost 4; bases outside the gene matches: 6. The CDR3 coding sequence is TGTGCCAGCAGCTTAACAGGGGTTCGGGCAGATACGCAGTATTTT. Translation: CASSLTGVRADTQYF.

V gene TRBV6-4 combines with J gene TRBJ1-2; D unclear. Germline V CDR1 and CDR2: MRHNA, SNTAGT. The CDR3 covers 14 residues. Trimming removed 5 bases at V and 4 bases at J, with 14 bases between. DNA for the CDR3: TGTGCCAGCAGTTACCGGACGGACTCCTATGGCTACACCTTC. Protein sequence: CASSYRTDSYGYTF.

This chain links TRBV19 with TRBJ1-1; TRBD1 aligns across 12 bases. The germline gives CDR1 LNHDA, CDR2 SQIVND (reference sequence). The J segment lost 4 bases and the V segment lost 5 bases, leaving 5 bases of the junction unmatched. CDR3 length: 15 amino acids. The CDR3 sequence is CASSAGTGGPTEAFF. The CDR3 bases are TGTGCCAGTAGTGCAGGGACAGGGGGCCCCACTGAAGCTTTCTTT.

Here the CDR3 reads CASSLGRQDQPQHF. As DNA, the CDR3 is TGTGCCAGCAGTTTGGGTCGGCAAGATCAGCCCCAGCATTTT. The chain links TRBV28 to TRBJ1-5; no clear D gene. Trimming cost V 3 bases and J 5 bases, with 11 bases left between them. The CDR3 loop spans 14 amino acids. Looked up from germline, CDR1 is MDHEN and CDR2 is SYDVKM.

The V gene is TRBV15, the J gene TRBJ2-3, with D uncertain. This CDR3 has 14 residues. V was clipped by 0 bases and J by 0 bases, with 4 bases between them. The germline gives CDR1 LNHNV, CDR2 YYDKDF (reference sequence). The CDR3 is CATSRDLSTDTQYF. The CDR3 region has the DNA TGTGCCACCAGCAGAGACCTAAGCACAGATACGCAGTATTTT. Full variable domain (outside the CDR3, taken from reference TRBV15 and TRBJ2-3): DAMVIQNPRYQVTQFGKPVTLSCSQTLNHNVMYWYQQKSSQAPKLLFHYYDKDFNNEADTPDNFQSRRPNTSFCFLDIRSPGLGDTAMYLCATSRDLSTDTQYFGPGTRLTVL.

The V gene is TRBV6-1, the J gene TRBJ2-3; 9 bases align to TRBD2. This CDR3 is built from 15 residues. The V gene end was trimmed by 6 bases and the J gene end by 2 bases; junction bases not matched to a gene: 6. Germline V gene sequence: CDR1 MNHNS, CDR2 SASEGT. CDR3 bases: TGTGCCAGCAGGAATGGCGGGGGGGTCACAGATACGCAGTATTTT. Translated, it gives CASRNGGGVTDTQYF.

The gene calls are TRBV6-6 and TRBJ1-1; TRBD1 might be the D (5 bases). Germline CDR1 reads MNHNY; CDR2 reads SVGAGI (reference sequence). The length of the CDR3 is 16 residues. V was clipped by 8 bases and J by 0 bases, with 19 bases between them. CDR3 nucleotides: TGTGCCAGCCTCCATCAGGGTCAGGGCGTGAACACTGAAGCTTTCTTT. Its translation is CASLHQGQGVNTEAFF.

This rearrangement joins TRBV10-3 to TRBJ1-3; 8 bases line up with TRBD1. The V gene end was trimmed by 4 bases and the J gene end by 0 bases; junction bases not matched to a gene: 2. The CDR3 is 15 residues long. Germline V gives CDR1 ENHRY, CDR2 SYGVKD. CDR3 coding DNA: TGTGCCATCAGTGCGGGACAGGACTCTGGAAACACCATATATTTT. Translating it yields CAISAGQDSGNTIYF.

The V gene is TRBV5-1, the J gene TRBJ2-1, with D perhaps matching TRBD1 (7 bases). V was shortened by 4 bases and J by 5 bases, with 16 bases between the two germline ends. This CDR3 is 15 amino acids long. Germline CDR1 reads SGHRS; CDR2 reads YFSETQ. In DNA form, the CDR3 reads TGCGCCAGCAGCGGAGGAGGGACAGATAACAATGAGCAGTTCTTC. The encoded protein is CASSGGGTDNNEQFF.

This chain connects TRBV11-2 to TRBJ2-7; weak D call: TRBD2 (5 bases). The CDR3 covers 13 residues. The germline gives CDR1 SGHAT, CDR2 FQNNGV. The V gene lost 2 bases and the J gene lost 6 bases, with 11 bases spanning the gap. CDR3 amino acids: CASSLTGRGEQYF. The CDR3, as DNA: TGTGCCAGCAGCTTAACTGGGAGAGGCGAGCAGTACTTC.

This chain joins TRBV7-3 and TRBJ2-7, with D unresolved. With 0 bases removed from V and 4 bases from J, the gap between germline ends came to 7 bases. The CDR3 extends over 13 amino acids. Germline CDR1 reads SGHTA; CDR2 reads FQGTGA. The CDR3 bases are TGTGCCAGCAGCTTAACGAAGGCGTACGAGCAGTACTTC. This codes for CASSLTKAYEQYF.